Each of the 2 T cell receptor beta chains below was sequenced from the same sample in a study of blood T cell repertoires in COVID-19 (TCRdb year 2020). Libraries were built with the immunoSEQ multiplex PCR assay. TCRdb limited this immuneACCESS table to in-frame rearrangements with V and J called. A share of clones is missing; checked studies link under half to unresolved V genes, and the rest is unexplained. In this sample the table shows roughly 220,000 clones, about 86% of which occur a single time. The ten largest make up roughly a tenth of the sample. The sample consisted of peripheral blood. The receptors stem from a woman between 50 and 59 years old with COVID-19, enrolled during active disease.

The gene calls are TRBV10-3 and TRBJ2-1; 8 positions match TRBD1. Per germline, CDR1 ENHRY and CDR2 SYGVKD. Unmatched junction bases numbered 7, after V lost 2 bases and J lost 10 bases. The CDR3 totals 14 residues. The CDR3 protein is CAISETTGEEEQFF. The CDR3 nucleotides read TGTGCCATCAGTGAGACGACAGGGGAGGAGGAGCAGTTCTTC.

The J gene is TRBJ2-7, the V gene TRBV7-8; 10 nucleotides line up with TRBD2. V shed 1 base and J 3 bases; nucleotides not matched to a gene: 3. Germline V gives CDR1 SGHVS, CDR2 FQNEAQ. CDR3 size: 15 residues. The CDR3 bases are TGTGCCAGCAGCTTAGAGAGCGGGGGGGTCTACGAGCAGTACGTC. It yields the protein CASSLESGGVYEQYV.